This TCR beta chain was sequenced during a study of T cell responses to AZD1222 COVID-19 vaccine. The CDR3 is 14 residues long. The V and J ends lost 7 bases and 0 bases respectively, with 12 bases between them. Germline V CDR1 and CDR2: MNHEY, SVGAGI. Sequenced by immunoSEQ multiplex PCR; TCRdb stores in-frame clones only, minus some. The sample includes about 100,000 clones, just under 95% of them seen just once. Specimen: peripheral blood, collected on day 0 of AZD1222 vaccination. This chain connects TRBV6-5 to TRBJ1-2; D not resolved. This receptor was obtained from an adult in good health. The CDR3 sequence: CASTPGKANYGYTF. In DNA form, the CDR3 reads TGTGCCAGCACTCCCGGAAAAGCTAACTATGGCTACACCTTC.